This entry lists 24 T cell receptor beta chains sequenced from one sample in a study of long-term antiretroviral therapy in people with HIV. Investigators performed immunoSEQ version v3.0 at survey level. Data came from immunoSEQ multiplex PCR; TCRdb stores just in-frame clones and leaves some out. The profile shows 7,000 to 8,000 clones, around 80% of them singletons. The input for sequencing was unsorted PBMCs, taken 0.1 years after starting antiretroviral therapy. The source of these receptors is a man in his forties or fifties with HIV.

The chain couples TRBV5-1 to TRBJ1-6, with TRBD1 matching 9 bases. Germline trimming cut 7 bases from V and 9 bases from J; bases unmatched to any gene: 8. The CDR3 is made up of 14 amino acids. Germline V gene lookup returns CDR1 SGHRS and CDR2 YFSETQ. CDR3 coding DNA: TGCGCCAGCGACGAGGGACAGGGTTCTTCACCCCTCCACTTT. Residues: CASDEGQGSSPLHF. The whole variable domain, remainder taken from reference TRBV5-1 and TRBJ1-6, is KAGVTQTPRYLIKTRGQQVTLSCSPISGHRSVSWYQQTPGQGLQFLFEYFSETQRNKGNFPGRFSGRQFSNSRSEMNVSTLELGDSALYLCASDEGQGSSPLHFGNGTRLTVT.

The V and J genes are TRBV19 and TRBJ1-3; D is perhaps TRBD1 (6 bases). V was clipped by 6 bases and J by 3 bases, with 12 bases between them. CDR1 LNHDA and CDR2 SQIVND come from the germline V gene (reference sequence). This CDR3 contains 14 residues. The CDR3 region is CASSMGADGNTIYF. CDR3 DNA: TGTGCCAGTAGCATGGGGGCGGATGGAAACACCATATATTTT.

This chain connects TRBV30 to TRBJ1-5; the match to TRBD1 covers 8 bases. Per the germline V gene, CDR1 is GTSNPN and CDR2 is SVGIG (reference sequence). The CDR3 sequence is 15 residues long. The V gene end was trimmed by 2 bases and the J gene end by 7 bases; junction bases not matched to a gene: 10. The CDR3 DNA reads as TGTGCCTGGAGTCAGGGGGCAGGGAATGGGCAGCCCCAGCATTTT. It encodes CAWSQGAGNGQPQHF.

This chain uses TRBV7-8 with TRBJ2-3, with TRBD2 matching 16 bases. The V gene's germline CDR1 is SGHVS and CDR2 FQNEAQ. There are 17 residues in the CDR3. Trimming at V came to 5 bases and at J to 4 bases, leaving 6 bases not matched to a gene. For the CDR3, the DNA is TGTGCCAGCAGCAAATTAGGGACTAGCGGGGGGGCAGATACGCAGTATTTT. Translated: CASSKLGTSGGADTQYF.

The chain links TRBV10-2 to TRBJ2-2; 15 nucleotides align to TRBD2. V shed 5 bases and J 6 bases; nucleotides not matched to a gene: 1. Germline V lookup: CDR1 WSHSY, CDR2 SAAADI. There are 15 residues in the CDR3. The CDR3 here is CASSWTSGGAGELFF. The CDR3 DNA is TGCGCCAGCAGTTGGACTAGCGGGGGGGCCGGGGAGCTGTTTTTT.

The chain is built from TRBV27 and TRBJ2-7; D might be TRBD1 (6 bases). CDR1 is MNHEY and CDR2 is SMNVEV in the germline V gene (reference sequence). Trimming took 8 bases from V and 2 from J, leaving 10 bases between them. CDR3 length: 12 amino acids. CDR3 region: CASRQAPYEQYF. The DNA of the CDR3 is TGTGCCAGCCGACAGGCTCCCTACGAGCAGTACTTC.

The rearrangement uses TRBV28 and TRBJ2-5; TRBD1 is a possible D gene (6 bases). Per germline, CDR1 MDHEN and CDR2 SYDVKM. The ends were cut back, 10 bases at V and 3 bases at J, with 21 bases in the middle. This CDR3 is built from 15 residues. This chain's CDR3 is CATSAGATFEETQYF. The CDR3 bases are TGTGCCACCTCAGCAGGGGCGACCTTCGAAGAGACCCAGTACTTC.

This clone was counted a single time. The V gene is TRBV6-1, the J gene TRBJ2-7, with TRBD2 matching 8 bases. Germline trimming cut 7 bases from V and 3 bases from J; bases unmatched to any gene: 8. From germline, CDR1 is MNHNS and CDR2 SASEGT. This CDR3 is 14 amino acids long. In DNA, the CDR3 is TGTGCCAGCATGAGGGCCGGGACTAGCTACGAGCAGTACTTC. The encoded protein is CASMRAGTSYEQYF.

The chain employs TRBV28 and TRBJ1-1, with D uncertain. Trimming shortened V by 4 bases and J by 2 bases, and 2 bases separated the two germline ends. Germline-derived CDR1 and CDR2 are MDHEN and SYDVKM. The CDR3 has 11 amino acids. The CDR3 nucleotides are TGTGCCAGCAGTTCCAACACTGAAGCTTTCTTT. This sequence encodes CASSSNTEAFF.

V gene TRBV4-1 combines with J gene TRBJ2-7, with 12 positions matching TRBD1. Trimming took 1 base from V and 6 from J; bases not matched to a gene: 7. Germline CDR1 reads MGHRA; CDR2 reads YSYEKL. The CDR3 consists of 16 residues. CDR3 in DNA: TGCGCCAGCAGCCAAGGGCCCGGGACAGGGGGCCTCGAGCAGTACTTC. Residues: CASSQGPGTGGLEQYF.

This clone was detected only once. The V call is TRBV5-5, the J call TRBJ2-7; D may be TRBD2 (6 bases). Per the germline V gene, CDR1 is SGHKS and CDR2 is YYEKEE (reference sequence). This CDR3 has 15 amino acids. V was pared by 4 bases and J by 3 bases, with 17 bases between. CDR3 DNA: TGTGCCAGCAGCCCCCGGGTCGGGGGTGGCTACGAGCAGTACTTC. Its protein product is CASSPRVGGGYEQYF.

The rearrangement links TRBV6-5 to TRBJ2-5; 8 positions agree with TRBD1. Germline CDR1 is MNHEY and CDR2 is SVGAGI. V trimming: 0 bases; J trimming: 2 bases; junction bases outside the gene matches: 2. This CDR3 comprises 15 residues. The CDR3 bases are TGTGCCAGCAGTTACTCCGGACAGGGACAAGAGACCCAGTACTTC. It encodes CASSYSGQGQETQYF.

This clone was counted between two and nine times. V gene TRBV11-3 combines with J gene TRBJ2-7, with TRBD2 as a possible D gene (6 bases). The V end was cut by 4 bases, the J end by 6 bases, with 13 bases between. The germline gives CDR1 SGHNT, CDR2 YENEEA. There are 13 residues in the CDR3. CDR3 residues: CASSSRLGGEQYF. DNA for the CDR3: TGTGCCAGCAGCTCGCGACTGGGGGGCGAGCAGTACTTC.

V and J are TRBV2 and TRBJ1-1; 10 bases are shared with TRBD1. Trimming cost V 10 bases and J 3 bases; bases outside gene matches: 2. Germline V CDR1 and CDR2: SNHLY, FYNNEI. The CDR3 totals 12 residues. The CDR3 is CATGTGDTEAFF. The CDR3 nucleotides read TGTGCCACAGGGACAGGGGACACTGAAGCTTTCTTT.

The chain joins TRBV2 to TRBJ1-1; no clear D. The CDR3 is 12 amino acids. Trimming cost V 4 bases and J 1 base, with 4 bases left between them. The germline CDR1 and CDR2 sequences are SNHLY and FYNNEI. The CDR3 DNA is TGTGCCAGCAGTGGACGGAACACTGAAGCTTTCTTT. Protein: CASSGRNTEAFF.

V and J are TRBV4-3 and TRBJ1-2; the D is unclear. V lost 4 bases, J lost 4 bases, and 19 bases lay in between. This CDR3 has 16 residues. Germline V gene sequence: CDR1 LGHNA, CDR2 YSLEER. CDR3 in amino acids: CASSPSAGGPGYGYTF. The CDR3 nucleotides read TGCGCCAGCAGCCCTTCCGCCGGAGGGCCTGGCTATGGCTACACCTTC.

This clone qualifies as large. The chain uses TRBV5-8 and TRBJ1-1; D is uncertain. V was shortened by 0 bases and J by 1 base, with 4 bases between the two germline ends. Germline V gene sequence: CDR1 SGHTS, CDR2 YDEGEE. The length of the CDR3 is 13 residues. The CDR3 loop is CASSLAGNTEAFF. CDR3 DNA sequence: TGTGCCAGCAGCTTGGCTGGGAACACTGAAGCTTTCTTT.

V is TRBV10-3 and J is TRBJ1-6, with a weak D call TRBD1 (5 bases). CDR3 length: 17 amino acids. V shed 1 base and J shed 11 bases, with 21 bases lying between them. Germline V gives CDR1 ENHRY, CDR2 SYGVKD. The CDR3 here is CAISEYFRDGPLTPLHF. The CDR3 DNA reads as TGTGCCATCAGTGAGTACTTCCGGGACGGTCCTTTGACACCCCTCCACTTT.

The chain employs TRBV5-5 and TRBJ1-1; D remains ambiguous. Germline V gene lookup returns CDR1 SGHKS and CDR2 YYEKEE (reference sequence). V gave up 1 base and J gave up 1 base, with 8 bases separating them. The CDR3 totals 14 residues. CDR3 DNA sequence: TGTGCCAGCAGCTTGTATAGCCGGAACACTGAAGCTTTCTTT. Its translation: CASSLYSRNTEAFF.

The CDR3 DNA sequence: TGCGCCAGCAGCTTGGCCCTTAGCGGGGGAGGAGAGCAGTTCTTC. Protein: CASSLALSGGGEQFF. The chain recombines TRBV5-1 with TRBJ2-1, with 9 bases aligning to TRBD2. The CDR3 sequence is 15 residues long. Trimming removed 0 bases from V and 10 bases from J; junction bases left unmatched: 8. Germline CDR1 is SGHRS and CDR2 is YFSETQ.

This chain joins TRBV5-1 and TRBJ2-3; 11 nucleotides align to TRBD2. CDR1 is SGHRS and CDR2 is YFSETQ in the germline V gene. V lost 3 bases, J lost 5 bases, and 8 bases stayed unmatched. The CDR3 has 16 residues. For the CDR3, the DNA is TGCGCCAGCAGCTGGTGGGTAGCGGGGGGGCGAGATACGCAGTATTTT. Its protein is CASSWWVAGGRDTQYF.

The V call is TRBV19, the J call TRBJ2-3; the D is unclear. Germline CDR1 is LNHDA and CDR2 is SQIVND (reference sequence). The germline V and J ends were trimmed by 3 bases and 6 bases, with 16 bases remaining between them. The CDR3 length is 15 residues. In DNA form, the CDR3 reads TGTGCCAGTAGTATTGACCCATCCAATAGTGATACGCAGTATTTT. This sequence encodes CASSIDPSNSDTQYF.

Concerning this clone itself: The junction departs from the called germline gene at one end, perhaps through a read error. The chain carries TRBV7-2 and TRBJ2-3, with 8 positions matching TRBD1. The germline gives CDR1 SGHTA, CDR2 FQGNSA. The CDR3 has 15 amino acids. The CDR3 loop reads CASNLVQGAQDTQYF. The CDR3 bases are TGTGCCAGCAACTTAGTCCAGGGGGCGCAAGATACGCAGTATTTT.

The J gene is TRBJ2-1, the V gene TRBV4-1; D not certain. CDR1 and CDR2 from the germline V gene are MGHRA and YSYEKL. Trimming removed 0 bases from V and 6 bases from J, with 6 bases in between. The CDR3 has 13 amino acids. CDR3 sequence (DNA): TGCGCCAGCAGCCAAGAGGTAATCAATGAGCAGTTCTTC. Residues: CASSQEVINEQFF.